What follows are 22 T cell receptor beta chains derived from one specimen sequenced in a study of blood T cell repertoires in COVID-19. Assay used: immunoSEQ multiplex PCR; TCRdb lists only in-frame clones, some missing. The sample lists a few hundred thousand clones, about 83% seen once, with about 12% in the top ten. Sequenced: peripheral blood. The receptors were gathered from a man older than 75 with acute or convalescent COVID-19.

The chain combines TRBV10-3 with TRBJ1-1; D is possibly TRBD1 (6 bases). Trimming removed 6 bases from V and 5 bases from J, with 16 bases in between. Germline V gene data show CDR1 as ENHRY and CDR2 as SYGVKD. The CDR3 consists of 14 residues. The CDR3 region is CAISLSEGETEAFF. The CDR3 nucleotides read TGTGCCATCAGCCTGAGCGAGGGGGAGACTGAAGCTTTCTTT.

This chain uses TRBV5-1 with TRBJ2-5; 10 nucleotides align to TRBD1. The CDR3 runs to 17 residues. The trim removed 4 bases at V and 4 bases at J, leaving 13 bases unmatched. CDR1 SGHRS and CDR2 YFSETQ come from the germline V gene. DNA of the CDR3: TGCGCCAGCAGCCAAGGGCTCCGGGACAGGGGTCGAGAGACCCAGTACTTC. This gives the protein CASSQGLRDRGRETQYF.

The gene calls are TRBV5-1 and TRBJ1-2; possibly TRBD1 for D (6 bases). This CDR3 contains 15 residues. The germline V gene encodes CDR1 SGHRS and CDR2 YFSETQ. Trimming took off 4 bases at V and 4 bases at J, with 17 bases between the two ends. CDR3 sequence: CASSPTQGIGYGYTF. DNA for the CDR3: TGCGCCAGCAGCCCCACCCAGGGGATCGGCTATGGCTACACCTTC.

In nucleotides, the CDR3 is TGTGCCATCAGTGAGGGACAGCAAGCTTTCTTT. Its protein product is CAISEGQQAFF. The chain uses TRBV10-3 and TRBJ1-1; a weak D match, TRBD1 (6 bases). Germline CDR1 ENHRY, CDR2 SYGVKD. The CDR3 sequence is 11 residues long. V gave up 2 bases and J gave up 9 bases, with 7 bases separating them.

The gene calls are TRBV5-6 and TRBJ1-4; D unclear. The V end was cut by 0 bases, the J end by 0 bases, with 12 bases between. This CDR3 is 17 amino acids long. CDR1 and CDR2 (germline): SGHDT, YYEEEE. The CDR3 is CASSLGSGLATNEKLFF. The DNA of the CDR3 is TGTGCCAGCAGCTTGGGCTCAGGACTTGCAACTAATGAAAAACTGTTTTTT.

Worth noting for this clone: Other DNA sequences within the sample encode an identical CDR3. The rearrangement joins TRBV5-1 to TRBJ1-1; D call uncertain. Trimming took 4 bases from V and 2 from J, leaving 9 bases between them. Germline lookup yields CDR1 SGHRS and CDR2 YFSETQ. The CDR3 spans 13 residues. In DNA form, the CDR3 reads TGCGCCAGCAGCCCGACACCCAACACTGAAGCTTTCTTT. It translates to CASSPTPNTEAFF.

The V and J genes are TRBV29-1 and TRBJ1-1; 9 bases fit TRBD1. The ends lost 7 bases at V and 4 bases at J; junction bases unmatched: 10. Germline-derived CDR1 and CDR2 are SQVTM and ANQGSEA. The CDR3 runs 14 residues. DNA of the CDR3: TGCAGCGCGAGTCCCGGGACAGGGAGCACTGAAGCTTTCTTT. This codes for CSASPGTGSTEAFF. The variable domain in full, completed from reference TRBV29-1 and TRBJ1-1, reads SAVISQKPSRDICQRGTSLTIQCQVDSQVTMMFWYRQQPGQSLTLIATANQGSEATYESGFVIDKFPISRPNLTFSTLTVSNMSPEDSSIYLCSASPGTGSTEAFFGQGTRLTVV.

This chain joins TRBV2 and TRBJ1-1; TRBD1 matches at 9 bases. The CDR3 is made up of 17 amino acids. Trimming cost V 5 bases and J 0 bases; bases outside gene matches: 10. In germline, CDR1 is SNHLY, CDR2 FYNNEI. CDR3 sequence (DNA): TGTGCCAGCAGTTTCTCCGGGACAGGGAATTTGAACACTGAAGCTTTCTTT. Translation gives CASSFSGTGNLNTEAFF.

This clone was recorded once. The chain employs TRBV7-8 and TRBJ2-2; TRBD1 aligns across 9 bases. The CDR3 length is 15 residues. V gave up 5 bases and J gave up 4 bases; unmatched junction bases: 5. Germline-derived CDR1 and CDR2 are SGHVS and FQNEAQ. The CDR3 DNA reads TGTGCCAGCAGCCCCGGACAGGGGTTCACCGGGGAGCTGTTTTTT. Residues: CASSPGQGFTGELFF.

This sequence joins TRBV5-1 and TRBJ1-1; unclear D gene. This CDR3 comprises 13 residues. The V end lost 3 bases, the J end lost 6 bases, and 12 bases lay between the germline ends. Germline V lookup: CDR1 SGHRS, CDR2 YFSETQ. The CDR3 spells CASSSEVSAEAFF. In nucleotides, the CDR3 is TGCGCCAGCAGCTCCGAGGTTTCGGCTGAAGCTTTCTTT.

The CDR3 DNA follows: TGTGCCAGCAGTCAAGGGGGGAGGCTGAATACGCAGTATTTT. Translation: CASSQGGRLNTQYF. The genes are TRBV2 and TRBJ2-3, with D tentatively TRBD1 or TRBD2 (6 bases each). This CDR3 region has 14 residues. Germline assignment: CDR1 SNHLY and CDR2 FYNNEI. Trimming took off 5 bases at V and 7 bases at J, with 16 bases between the two ends.

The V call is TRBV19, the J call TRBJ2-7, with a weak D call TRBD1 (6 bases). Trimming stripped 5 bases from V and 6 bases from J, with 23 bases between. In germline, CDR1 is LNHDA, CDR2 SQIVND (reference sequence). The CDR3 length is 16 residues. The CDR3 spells CASSAKTGLGISEQYF. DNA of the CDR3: TGTGCCAGTAGTGCTAAAACAGGGCTAGGCATTTCCGAGCAGTACTTC.

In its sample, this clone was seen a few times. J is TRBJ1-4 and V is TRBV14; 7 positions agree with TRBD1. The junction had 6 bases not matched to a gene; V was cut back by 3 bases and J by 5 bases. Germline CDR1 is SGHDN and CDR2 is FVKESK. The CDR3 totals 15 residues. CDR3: CASSQWGQRNEKLFF. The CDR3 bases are TGTGCCAGCAGCCAGTGGGGACAGCGAAATGAAAAACTGTTTTTT.

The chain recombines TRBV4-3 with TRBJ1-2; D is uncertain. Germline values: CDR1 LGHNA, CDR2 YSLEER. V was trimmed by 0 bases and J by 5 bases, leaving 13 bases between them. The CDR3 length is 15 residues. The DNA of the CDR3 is TGCGCCAGCAGCCAAGAACACGGGGAGAGTTATGGCTACACCTTC. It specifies CASSQEHGESYGYTF.

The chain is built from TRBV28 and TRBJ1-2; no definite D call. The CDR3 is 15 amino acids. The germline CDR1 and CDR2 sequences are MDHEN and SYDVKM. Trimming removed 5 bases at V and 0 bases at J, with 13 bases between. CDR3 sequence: CASSHPRWANYGYTF. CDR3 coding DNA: TGTGCCAGCAGTCACCCCAGGTGGGCTAACTATGGCTACACCTTC.

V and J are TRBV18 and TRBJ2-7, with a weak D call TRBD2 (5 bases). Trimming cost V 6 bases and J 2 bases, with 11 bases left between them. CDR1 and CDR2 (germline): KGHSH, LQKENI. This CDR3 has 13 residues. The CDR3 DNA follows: TGTGCCAGCTCCCGAGGGCAGGCCTACGAGCAGTACTTC. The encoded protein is CASSRGQAYEQYF.

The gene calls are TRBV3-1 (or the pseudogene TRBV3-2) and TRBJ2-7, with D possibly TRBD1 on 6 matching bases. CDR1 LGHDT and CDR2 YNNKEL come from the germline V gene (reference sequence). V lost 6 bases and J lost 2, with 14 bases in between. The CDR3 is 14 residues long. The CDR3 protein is CASRGEGVTYEQYF. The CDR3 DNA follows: TGTGCCAGCAGGGGAGAGGGGGTAACCTACGAGCAGTACTTC.

The CDR3, as DNA: TGTGCCAGCAGCCCCCCAGCGGGAGCGGATACGCAGTATTTT. It specifies CASSPPAGADTQYF. The chain carries TRBV5-5 and TRBJ2-3; the match to TRBD2 covers 8 bases. The V gene end was trimmed by 4 bases and the J gene end by 6 bases; junction bases not matched to a gene: 7. Germline V gene data show CDR1 as SGHKS and CDR2 as YYEKEE (reference sequence). The CDR3 runs 14 residues. Drawing the rest from reference TRBV5-5 and TRBJ2-3, the complete variable domain is DAGVTQSPTHLIKTRGQQVTLRCSPISGHKSVSWYQQVLGQGPQFIFQYYEKEERGRGNFPDRFSARQFPNYSSELNVNALLLGDSALYLCASSPPAGADTQYFGPGTRLTVL.

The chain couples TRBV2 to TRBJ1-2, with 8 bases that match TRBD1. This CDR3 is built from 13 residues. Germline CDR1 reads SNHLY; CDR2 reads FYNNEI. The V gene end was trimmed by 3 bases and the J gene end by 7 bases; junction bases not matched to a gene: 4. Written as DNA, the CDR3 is TGTGCCAGCAGTGAGGACAGGGTGGGTGGCTACACCTTC. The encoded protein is CASSEDRVGGYTF.

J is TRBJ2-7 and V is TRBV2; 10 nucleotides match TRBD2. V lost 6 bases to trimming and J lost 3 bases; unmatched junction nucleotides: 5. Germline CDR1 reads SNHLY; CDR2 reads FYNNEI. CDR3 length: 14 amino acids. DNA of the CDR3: TGTGCCAGCAGCGCGCGACTAGCGGGCTACGAGCAGTACTTC. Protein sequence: CASSARLAGYEQYF. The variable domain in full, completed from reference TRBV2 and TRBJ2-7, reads EPEVTQTPSHQVTQMGQEVILRCVPISNHLYFYWYRQILGQKVEFLVSFYNNEISEKSEIFDDQFSVERPDGSNFTLKIRSTKLEDSAMYFCASSARLAGYEQYFGPGTRLTVT.

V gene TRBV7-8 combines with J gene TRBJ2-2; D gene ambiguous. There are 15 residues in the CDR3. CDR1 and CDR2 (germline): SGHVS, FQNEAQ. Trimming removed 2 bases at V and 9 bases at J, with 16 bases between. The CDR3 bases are TGTGCCAGCAGCTTAACCCCAACCAACAGCCGGGAGCTGTTTTTT. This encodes CASSLTPTNSRELFF.

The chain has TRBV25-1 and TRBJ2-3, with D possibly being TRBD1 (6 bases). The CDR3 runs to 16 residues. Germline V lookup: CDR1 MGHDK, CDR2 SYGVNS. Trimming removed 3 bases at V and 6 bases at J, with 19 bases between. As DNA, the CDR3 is TGTGCCAGCAGTGACGGACAGAGACAACGTGCTGATACGCAGTATTTT. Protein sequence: CASSDGQRQRADTQYF. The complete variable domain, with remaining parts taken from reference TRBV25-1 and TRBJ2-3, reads EADIYQTPRYLVIGTGKKITLECSQTMGHDKMYWYQQDPGMELHLIHYSYGVNSTEKGDLSSESTVSRIRTEHFPLTLESARPSHTSQYLCASSDGQRQRADTQYFGPGTRLTVL.